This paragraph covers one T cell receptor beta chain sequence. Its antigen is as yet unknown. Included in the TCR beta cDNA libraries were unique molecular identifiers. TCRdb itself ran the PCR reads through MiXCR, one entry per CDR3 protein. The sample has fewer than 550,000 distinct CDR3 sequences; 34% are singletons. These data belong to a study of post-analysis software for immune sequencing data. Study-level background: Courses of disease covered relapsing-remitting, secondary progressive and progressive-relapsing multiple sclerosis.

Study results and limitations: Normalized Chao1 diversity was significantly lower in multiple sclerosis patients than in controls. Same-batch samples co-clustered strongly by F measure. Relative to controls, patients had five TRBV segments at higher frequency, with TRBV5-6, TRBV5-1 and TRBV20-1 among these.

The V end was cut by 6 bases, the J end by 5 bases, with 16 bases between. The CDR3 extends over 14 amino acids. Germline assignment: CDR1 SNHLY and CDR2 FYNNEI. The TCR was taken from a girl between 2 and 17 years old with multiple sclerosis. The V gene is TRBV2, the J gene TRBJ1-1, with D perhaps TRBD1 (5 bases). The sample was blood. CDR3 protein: CASRGDGRGTEAFF. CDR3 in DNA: TGTGCCAGCAGGGGGGACGGACGGGGAACTGAAGCTTTCTTT.